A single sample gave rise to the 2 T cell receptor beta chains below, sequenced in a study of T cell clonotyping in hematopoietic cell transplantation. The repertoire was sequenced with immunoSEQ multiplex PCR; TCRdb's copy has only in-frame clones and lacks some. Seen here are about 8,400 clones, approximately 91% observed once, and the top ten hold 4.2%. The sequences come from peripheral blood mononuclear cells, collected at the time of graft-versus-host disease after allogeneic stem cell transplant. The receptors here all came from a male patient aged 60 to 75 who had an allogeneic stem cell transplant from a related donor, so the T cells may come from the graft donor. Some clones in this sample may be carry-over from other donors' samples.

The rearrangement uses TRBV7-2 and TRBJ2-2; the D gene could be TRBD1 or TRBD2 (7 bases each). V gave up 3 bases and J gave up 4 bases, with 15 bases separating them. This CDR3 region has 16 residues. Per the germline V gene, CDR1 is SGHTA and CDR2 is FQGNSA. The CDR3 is CASSLVDREGTGELFF. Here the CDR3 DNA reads TGTGCCAGCAGCTTGGTCGACAGGGAGGGCACCGGGGAGCTGTTTTTT. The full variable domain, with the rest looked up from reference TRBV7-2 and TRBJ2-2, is GAGVSQSPSNKVTEKGKDVELRCDPISGHTALYWYRQSLGQGLEFLIYFQGNSAPDKSGLPSDRFSAERTGGSVSTLTIQRTQQEDSAVYLCASSLVDREGTGELFFGEGSRLTVL.

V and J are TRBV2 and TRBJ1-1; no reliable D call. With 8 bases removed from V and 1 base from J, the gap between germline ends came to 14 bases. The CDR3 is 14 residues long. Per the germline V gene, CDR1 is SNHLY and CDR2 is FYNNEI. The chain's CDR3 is CASDKLSQNTEAFF. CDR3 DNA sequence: TGTGCCAGCGATAAATTATCCCAGAACACTGAAGCTTTCTTT.